What follows is one TCR beta chain and its context. Its specificity is not known. Exclusion of a patient resulted from uncontrolled infection, other autoimmune disease, pregnancy or lactation. Orbital computed tomography, thyroid ultrasound, serum thyroxine and TRAb, and clinical symptoms together informed the diagnoses. The entry originates in a study of T cells in Graves' hyperthyroidism and ophthalmopathy. Findings of the study overall: Ophthalmopathy was identified by the model a median around 5.9 months ahead of onset. The blood repertoire included most of the expanded thyroid clonotypes above 0.001.

RNA transcripts provided the source from which TCR beta CDR3 regions were amplified. TCR CDR3 underwent first-round RT-PCR with the HTBI primer set. TCRdb recomputed calls from the multiplex PCR reads with MiXCR, one row per CDR3 protein. Here the sample spans about 270,000 distinct CDR3 sequences, roughly 22% being singletons. From germline, CDR1 is SQVTM and CDR2 ANQGSEA. V was trimmed by 1 base and J by 4 bases, leaving 5 bases between them. The CDR3 extends over 12 amino acids. The clonotype originates from a man aged 30-40 years with Graves' ophthalmopathy. The chain has TRBV29-1 and TRBJ2-1, with D unresolved. What was sequenced was blood. CDR3 region: CSVEGAYNEQFF. As DNA, the CDR3 is TGCAGCGTTGAAGGTGCATACAATGAGCAGTTCTTC.